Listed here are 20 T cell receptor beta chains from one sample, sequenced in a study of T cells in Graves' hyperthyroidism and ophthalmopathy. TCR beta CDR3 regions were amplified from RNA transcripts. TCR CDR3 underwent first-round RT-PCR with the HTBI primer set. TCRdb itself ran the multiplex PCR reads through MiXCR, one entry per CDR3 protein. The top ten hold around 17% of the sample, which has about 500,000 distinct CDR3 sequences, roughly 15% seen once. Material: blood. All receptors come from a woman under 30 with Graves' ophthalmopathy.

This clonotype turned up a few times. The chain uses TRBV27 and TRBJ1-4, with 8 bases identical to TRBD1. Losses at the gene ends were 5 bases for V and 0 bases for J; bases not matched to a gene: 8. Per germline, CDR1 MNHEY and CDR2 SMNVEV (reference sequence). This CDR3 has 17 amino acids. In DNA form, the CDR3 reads TGTGCCAGCAGTCCTCCGGGACAGGCCTCAACTAATGAAAAACTGTTTTTT. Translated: CASSPPGQASTNEKLFF.

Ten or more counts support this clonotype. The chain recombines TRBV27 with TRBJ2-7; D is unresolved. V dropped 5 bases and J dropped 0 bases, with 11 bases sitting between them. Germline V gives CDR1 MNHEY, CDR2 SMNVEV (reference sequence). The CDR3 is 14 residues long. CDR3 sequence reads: CASSHSASSYEQYF. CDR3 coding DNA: TGTGCCAGCAGTCATTCAGCGAGCTCCTACGAGCAGTACTTC.

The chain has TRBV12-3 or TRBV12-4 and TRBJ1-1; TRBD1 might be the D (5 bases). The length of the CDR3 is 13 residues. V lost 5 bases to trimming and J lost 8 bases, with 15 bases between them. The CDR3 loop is CASSPPGWEEAFF. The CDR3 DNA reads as TGTGCCAGCAGTCCCCCAGGGTGGGAGGAAGCTTTCTTT.

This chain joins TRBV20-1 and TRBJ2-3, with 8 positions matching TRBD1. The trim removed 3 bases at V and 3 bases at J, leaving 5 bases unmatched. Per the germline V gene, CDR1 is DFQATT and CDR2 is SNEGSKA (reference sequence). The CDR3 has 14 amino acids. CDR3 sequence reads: CSASYRGKTDTQYF. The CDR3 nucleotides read TGCAGTGCTAGCTACAGGGGGAAGACAGATACGCAGTATTTT.

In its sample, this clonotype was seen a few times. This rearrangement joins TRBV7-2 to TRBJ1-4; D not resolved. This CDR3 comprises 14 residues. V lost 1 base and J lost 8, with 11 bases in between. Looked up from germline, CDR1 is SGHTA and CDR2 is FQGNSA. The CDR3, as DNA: TGTGCCAGCAGCTTAGAACCCTTTAGGGAAAAACTGTTTTTT. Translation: CASSLEPFREKLFF.

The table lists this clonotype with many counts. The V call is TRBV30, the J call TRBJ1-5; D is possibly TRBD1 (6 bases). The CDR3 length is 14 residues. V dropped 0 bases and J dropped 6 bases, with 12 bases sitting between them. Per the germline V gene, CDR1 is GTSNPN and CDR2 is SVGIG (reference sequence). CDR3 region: CAWSVKGGGQPQHF. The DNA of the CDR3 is TGTGCCTGGAGTGTAAAGGGGGGCGGTCAGCCCCAGCATTTT.

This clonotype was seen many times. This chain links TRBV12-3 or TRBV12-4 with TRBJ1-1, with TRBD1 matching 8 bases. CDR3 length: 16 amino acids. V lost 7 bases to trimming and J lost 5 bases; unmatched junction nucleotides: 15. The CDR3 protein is CASNTDRAGGRTEAFF. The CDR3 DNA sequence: TGTGCCAGCAACACGGACAGGGCGGGGGGACGAACTGAAGCTTTCTTT.

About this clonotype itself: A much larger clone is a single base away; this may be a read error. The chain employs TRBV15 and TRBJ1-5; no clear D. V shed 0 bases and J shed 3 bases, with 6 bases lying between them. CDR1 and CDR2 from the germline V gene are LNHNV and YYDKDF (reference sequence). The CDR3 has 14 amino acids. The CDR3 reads CATSRDRYNQPQHF. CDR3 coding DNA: TGTGCCACCAGCAGAGATCGGTACAATCAGCCCCAGCATTTT. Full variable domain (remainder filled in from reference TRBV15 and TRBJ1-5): DAMVIQNPRYQVTQFGKPVTLSCSQTLNHNVMYWYQQKSSQAPKLLFHYYDKDFNNEADTPDNFQSRRPNTSFCFLDIRSPGLGDTAMYLCATSRDRYNQPQHFGDGTRLSIL.

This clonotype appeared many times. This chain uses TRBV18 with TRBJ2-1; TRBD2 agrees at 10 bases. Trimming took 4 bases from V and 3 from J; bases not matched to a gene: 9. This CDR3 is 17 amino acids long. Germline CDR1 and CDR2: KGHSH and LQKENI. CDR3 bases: TGTGCCAGCTCACTCCCACCGATAGCGGGAGGCTACAATGAGCAGTTCTTC. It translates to CASSLPPIAGGYNEQFF.

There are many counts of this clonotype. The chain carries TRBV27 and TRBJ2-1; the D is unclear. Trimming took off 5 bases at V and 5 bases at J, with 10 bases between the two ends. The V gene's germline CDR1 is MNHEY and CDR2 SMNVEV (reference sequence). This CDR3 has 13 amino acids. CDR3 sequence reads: CASSLVSNNEQFF. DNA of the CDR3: TGTGCCAGCAGTCTAGTCTCGAACAATGAGCAGTTCTTC.

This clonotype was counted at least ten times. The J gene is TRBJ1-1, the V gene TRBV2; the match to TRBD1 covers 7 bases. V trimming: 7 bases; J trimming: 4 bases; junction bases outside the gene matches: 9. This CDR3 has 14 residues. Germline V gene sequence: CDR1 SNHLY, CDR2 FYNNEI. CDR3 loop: CASTQQGSITEAFF. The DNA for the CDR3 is TGTGCCAGCACCCAACAGGGGAGTATCACTGAAGCTTTCTTT.

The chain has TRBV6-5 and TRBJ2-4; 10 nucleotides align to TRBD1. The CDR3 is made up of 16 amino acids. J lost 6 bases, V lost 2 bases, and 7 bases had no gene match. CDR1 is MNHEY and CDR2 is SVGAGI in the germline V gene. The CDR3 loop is CASSYGDRGGGNIQYF. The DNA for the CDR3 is TGTGCCAGCAGTTACGGGGACAGGGGAGGAGGAAACATTCAGTACTTC.

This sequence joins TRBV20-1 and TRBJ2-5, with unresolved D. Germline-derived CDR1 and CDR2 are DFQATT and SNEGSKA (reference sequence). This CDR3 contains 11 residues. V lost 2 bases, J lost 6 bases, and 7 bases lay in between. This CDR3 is CSARSSQTQYF. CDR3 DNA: TGCAGTGCTAGAAGTAGCCAGACCCAGTACTTC.

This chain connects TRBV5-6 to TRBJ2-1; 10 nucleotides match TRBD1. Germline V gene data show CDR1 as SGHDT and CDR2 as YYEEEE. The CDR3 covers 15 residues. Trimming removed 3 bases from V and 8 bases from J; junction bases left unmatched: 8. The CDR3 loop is CASSSPGTGVDEQFF. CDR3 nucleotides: TGTGCCAGCAGCTCACCCGGGACAGGGGTAGATGAGCAGTTCTTC.

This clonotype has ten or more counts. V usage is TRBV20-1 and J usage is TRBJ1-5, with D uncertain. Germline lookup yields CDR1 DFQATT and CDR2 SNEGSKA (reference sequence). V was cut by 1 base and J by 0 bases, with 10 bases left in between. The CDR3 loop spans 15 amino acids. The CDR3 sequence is CSARGDQNSNQPQHF. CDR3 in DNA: TGCAGTGCTAGAGGGGATCAGAATAGCAATCAGCCCCAGCATTTT.

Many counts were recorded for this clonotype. The CDR3 coding sequence is TGTGCCGATGAGGCCTATCCGGAATCCTACAATGAGCAGTTCTTC. This encodes CADEAYPESYNEQFF. The chain couples TRBV2 to TRBJ2-1; D is unclear. Between the trimmed V and J ends, which lost 11 bases and 1 base, there was a span of 18 bases. Germline V gene sequence: CDR1 SNHLY, CDR2 FYNNEI. The CDR3 sequence is 15 residues long.

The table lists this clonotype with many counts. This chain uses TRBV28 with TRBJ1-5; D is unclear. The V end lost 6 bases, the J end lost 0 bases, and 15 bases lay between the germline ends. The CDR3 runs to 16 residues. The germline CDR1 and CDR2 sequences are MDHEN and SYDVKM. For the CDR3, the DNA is TGTGCCAGCAGCCCTCCTTTTAAGAATAGCAATCAGCCCCAGCATTTT. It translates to CASSPPFKNSNQPQHF. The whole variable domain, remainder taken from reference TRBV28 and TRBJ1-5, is DVKVTQSSRYLVKRTGEKVFLECVQDMDHENMFWYRQDPGLGLRLIYFSYDVKMKEKGDIPEGYSVSREKKERFSLILESASTNQTSMYLCASSPPFKNSNQPQHFGDGTRLSIL.

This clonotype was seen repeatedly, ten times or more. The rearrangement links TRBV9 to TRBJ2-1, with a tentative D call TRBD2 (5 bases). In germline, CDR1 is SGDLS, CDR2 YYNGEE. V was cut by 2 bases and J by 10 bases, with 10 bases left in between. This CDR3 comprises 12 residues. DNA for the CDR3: TGTGCCAGCAGCGTTGACTACCGAGAGCAGTTCTTC. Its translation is CASSVDYREQFF.

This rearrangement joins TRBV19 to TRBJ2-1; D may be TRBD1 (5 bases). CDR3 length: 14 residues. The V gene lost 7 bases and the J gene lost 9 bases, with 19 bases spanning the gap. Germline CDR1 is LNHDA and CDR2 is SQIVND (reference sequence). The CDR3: CASKVRVGFGEQFF. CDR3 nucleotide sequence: TGTGCCAGTAAAGTCAGGGTCGGCTTTGGTGAGCAGTTCTTC.

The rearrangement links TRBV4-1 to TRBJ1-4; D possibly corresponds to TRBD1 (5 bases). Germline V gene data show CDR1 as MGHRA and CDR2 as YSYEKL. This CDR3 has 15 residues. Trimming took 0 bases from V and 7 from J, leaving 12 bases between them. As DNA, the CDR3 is TGCGCCAGCAGCCAAGAGCAGGGTGCGATTGAAAAACTGTTTTTT. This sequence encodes CASSQEQGAIEKLFF.